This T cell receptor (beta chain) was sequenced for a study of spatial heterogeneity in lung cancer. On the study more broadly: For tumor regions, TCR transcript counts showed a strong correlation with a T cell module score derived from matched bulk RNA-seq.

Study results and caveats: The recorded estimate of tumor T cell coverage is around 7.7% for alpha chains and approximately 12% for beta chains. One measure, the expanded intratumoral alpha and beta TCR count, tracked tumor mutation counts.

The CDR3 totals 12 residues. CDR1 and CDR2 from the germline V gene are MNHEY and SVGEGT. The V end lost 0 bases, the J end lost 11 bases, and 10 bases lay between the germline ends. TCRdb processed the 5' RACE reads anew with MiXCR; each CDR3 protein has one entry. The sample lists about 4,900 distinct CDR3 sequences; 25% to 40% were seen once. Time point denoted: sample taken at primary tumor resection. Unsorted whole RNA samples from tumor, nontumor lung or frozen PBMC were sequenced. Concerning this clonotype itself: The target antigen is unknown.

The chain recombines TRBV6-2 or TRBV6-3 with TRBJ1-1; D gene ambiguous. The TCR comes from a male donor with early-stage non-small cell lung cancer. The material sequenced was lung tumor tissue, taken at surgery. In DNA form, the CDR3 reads TGTGCCAGCAGTTACTCGGGCAGGTGGGCTTTCTTT. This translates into CASSYSGRWAFF.